Sequencing of this T cell receptor beta chain was carried out in a study of glioma-infiltrating T cells after dendritic cell vaccination. Study findings and constraints: No direct clonality-survival link was found; a diverse polyclonal response may matter.

In its sample, this clone was seen once. The antigen is unknown. Time point given: after dendritic cell vaccination, including at tumor progression/relapse. PBMC sampling occurred before vaccination, two weeks after the third dose, and at progression. The table came from immunoSEQ multiplex PCR; TCRdb's copy has only in-frame clones and leaves some out. The data show 90,000 or so clones, approximately 78% seen once. Germline V lookup: CDR1 SGHDT, CDR2 YYEEEE. The germline V and J ends were trimmed by 1 base and 1 base, with 5 bases remaining between them. The CDR3 contains 13 residues. Specimen: blood, collected after dendritic cell vaccination. The V and J genes are TRBV5-6 and TRBJ1-2; a possible D gene is TRBD1 (5 bases). The receptor was derived from a human donor with glioblastoma. Here the CDR3 reads CASSLQGNYGYTF. The CDR3 DNA reads as TGTGCCAGCAGCTTGCAGGGTAACTATGGCTACACCTTC.